Sequencing of this TCR beta chain was carried out in a study of Ad26.COV2.S vaccination and SARS-CoV-2 variants. V shed 5 bases, J shed 5 bases, and the junction held 4 bases outside the gene matches. The CDR3 covers 15 residues. The germline CDR1 and CDR2 sequences are SGHTA and FQGTGA. This clone was seen once. The data were produced by immunoSEQ multiplex PCR, yet TCRdb's version contains in-frame clones alone and is incomplete. The sample holds about 320,000 clones, 85% seen once. Treatment denoted: over 15 received Ad26.COV2.S at low or high dose, single or two shots; roughly five received placebo; per-sample allocation not given. Samples came from day 63 after the first vaccine or placebo injection.

This sample comprised peripheral blood, obtained in a trial of Ad26.COV2.S vaccine versus placebo. The V call is TRBV7-3, the J call TRBJ2-3, with 13 bases aligning to TRBD2. This TCR derives from a person aged 18 to 59 who received the Ad26.COV2.S COVID-19 vaccine or a placebo. Here the CDR3 DNA reads TGTGCCAGCAGCCCGACTAGCGGGGGGATAGATACGCAGTATTTT. It codes for CASSPTSGGIDTQYF.